This T cell receptor (beta chain) was sequenced during a study of CD4 T cells in relation to SARS-CoV-2 and coronaviruses. Across the study: TCR beta CDR3s were sequenced after roughly ten-day antigen culture of PBMCs. Shared crossreactive spike epitopes were mapped to their HLA restriction.

Sequencing used immunoSEQ multiplex PCR; TCRdb keeps in-frame clones, though not all of them. The table includes about 20,000 clones, just under 80% detected once. Unexposed donor CD4+ T cells date from about 2011-2018, before the COVID-19 pandemic. CD4+ T cells were isolated from the cells after around 9 days of culture. Comment on this clone: The antigen is unknown.

Germline V gene data show CDR1 as SGHVS and CDR2 as FQNEAQ. The ends were cut back, 3 bases at V and 5 bases at J, with 19 bases in the middle. This CDR3 comprises 17 residues. The sequenced material came from CD4+ T cells from PBMCs, cultured in vitro. The genes are TRBV7-8 and TRBJ2-2, with a possible D match to TRBD2 (6 bases). This receptor was obtained from a human donor in good health. The CDR3 DNA reads TGTGCCAGCAGCTTTTGGAGCGGGCGGAAAGGGACCGGGGAGCTGTTTTTT. This codes for CASSFWSGRKGTGELFF.